The clone carrying this T cell receptor (beta chain) was observed many times. The antigen is undetermined. The CDR3 contains 15 residues. Germline CDR1 MNHEY, CDR2 SMNVEV (reference sequence). Trimming shortened V by 3 bases and J by 5 bases, and 16 bases separated the two germline ends. The data belong to a study of regulatory T cells in long-lasting Graves disease. Construction of TCR beta libraries relied on iRepertoire HTBI primers and on Arm-PCR targeting CDR3 regions. Methods used by the authors: The study identified 50 to 70 TRBV and some 15 TRBJ segments across samples. TCRdb itself ran the multiplex PCR reads through MiXCR, one entry per CDR3 protein. None of the V and J calls come from the authors' own analysis; TCRdb made them. The top ten hold 7.1% of the sample, which has 400,000 to 500,000 distinct CDR3 sequences, 20% to 25% seen once. Findings and caveats of the study: Comparison showed that persistent patients shared more public clonotypes (about 2,700) than new patients (approximately 870).

Sample time point: persistent/refractory GD, antithyroid drugs over 5 years with positive TRAb. Preparation of the TCR library used RNA extracted from PBMCs. Per American Thyroid Association guidelines, Graves' disease was diagnosed. The receptor was isolated from a female donor with Graves disease. The chain is built from TRBV27 and TRBJ1-2; no clear D. This material consisted of peripheral blood mononuclear cells (PBMCs), taken when the disease was refractory, from a patient treated with antithyroid drugs. The CDR3 sequence: CASSFRQENYYGYTF. DNA for the CDR3: TGTGCCAGCAGTTTCCGCCAGGAGAACTATTATGGCTACACCTTC.